These 6 T cell receptor beta chains came from one sample sequenced in a study of shared clonotypes between healthy human individuals. The protocol was immunoSEQ multiplex PCR, while the TCRdb copy is restricted to in-frame clones and leaves out a portion. The repertoire has under 2,500,000 clones, approximately 95% of them found once; the top ten carry roughly 0.13%. The sample comprised naive CD4+ T cells sorted from blood. Subset: CD45RA+ positively selected. The source is a man between 18 and 35 years old in good health.

This sequence joins TRBV27 and TRBJ2-3, with 10 positions matching TRBD1. The CDR3 totals 15 residues. J lost 5 bases, V lost 5 bases, and 7 bases had no gene match. Germline loops: CDR1 MNHEY, CDR2 SMNVEV (reference sequence). The CDR3 protein is CASSRQGAVGDTQYF. CDR3 nucleotide sequence: TGTGCCAGCAGTAGACAGGGGGCGGTAGGAGATACGCAGTATTTT.

The CDR3, as DNA: TGTGCCAGCAGCTTAGCTTTTAGTTTGGGCGCTGAAGCTTTCTTT. Its translation is CASSLAFSLGAEAFF. V is TRBV7-2 and J is TRBJ1-1; D call uncertain. Germline V gene data show CDR1 as SGHTA and CDR2 as FQGNSA. The CDR3 is 15 amino acids. V was shortened by 0 bases and J by 6 bases, with 14 bases between the two germline ends.

This clone was seen once. The chain uses TRBV10-3 and TRBJ2-5; 10 positions agree with TRBD2. The CDR3 sequence is 17 residues long. Germline V gene sequence: CDR1 ENHRY, CDR2 SYGVKD. The trim removed 6 bases at V and 4 bases at J, leaving 14 bases unmatched. CDR3: CAIRESGLAGEGETQYF. DNA of the CDR3: TGTGCCATCAGGGAGAGTGGGCTAGCGGGAGAAGGAGAGACCCAGTACTTC.

The chain is built from TRBV2 and TRBJ2-3; 8 bases are a match to TRBD1. Germline V gene lookup returns CDR1 SNHLY and CDR2 FYNNEI. V dropped 6 bases and J dropped 12; count of bases not matched to a gene: 5. CDR3 length equals 11 residues. Here the CDR3 DNA reads TGTGCCAGCAGAGCAGGGGGCCCCCAGTATTTT. It translates to CASRAGGPQYF.

The chain uses TRBV4-3 and TRBJ2-3, with TRBD1 identical over 10 bases. Germline CDR1 reads LGHNA; CDR2 reads YSLEER. V was pared by 1 base and J by 5 bases, with 9 bases of the junction left unmatched. This CDR3 spans 17 amino acids. CDR3 in DNA: TGCGCCAGCAGCCAAGGCCCAGGGACAGGGGTCGAAGATACGCAGTATTTT. Protein: CASSQGPGTGVEDTQYF.

On this clone: Other DNA sequences from this sample encode an identical CDR3 as well. The DNA of the CDR3 is TGCGCCAGCAGCTTGGAGGGAAGCACTAATGAAAAACTGTTTTTT. Residues: CASSLEGSTNEKLFF. The chain is built from TRBV5-1 and TRBJ1-4; D is unclear. Looked up from germline, CDR1 is SGHRS and CDR2 is YFSETQ. V dropped 0 bases and J dropped 2 bases, with 8 bases sitting between them. This CDR3 is built from 15 residues.